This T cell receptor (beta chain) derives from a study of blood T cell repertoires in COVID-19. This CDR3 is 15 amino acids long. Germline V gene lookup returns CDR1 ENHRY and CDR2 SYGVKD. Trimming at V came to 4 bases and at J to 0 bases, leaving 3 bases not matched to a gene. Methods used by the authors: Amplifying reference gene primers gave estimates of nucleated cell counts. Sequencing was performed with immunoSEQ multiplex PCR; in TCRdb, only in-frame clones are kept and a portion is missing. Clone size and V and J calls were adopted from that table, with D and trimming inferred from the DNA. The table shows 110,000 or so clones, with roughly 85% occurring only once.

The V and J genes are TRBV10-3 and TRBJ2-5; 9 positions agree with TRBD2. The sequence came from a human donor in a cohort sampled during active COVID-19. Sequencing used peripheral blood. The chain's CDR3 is CAISGIAGDQETQYF. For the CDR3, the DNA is TGTGCCATCAGTGGGATAGCGGGGGACCAAGAGACCCAGTACTTC.